This is a list of T cell receptor beta chains from one sample in a study of cytomegalovirus exposure and HLA in healthy donors. Sequencing used immunoSEQ multiplex PCR; TCRdb keeps in-frame clones, though not all of them. The table includes about 140,000 clones, 60% to 80% detected once. The sequencing input was PBMCs. The origin of the receptors is a female donor in good health and CMV-seronegative. Both conserved end residues are part of each CDR3. The D gene is left open where the match is weak. Clone size is shown for a subset of rows, as once, few, many or a class of expanded clone.

>TRBJ2-1|NA|TRBD2|TRBV5-1
CASSMRGTSGGGEQFF
TGCGCCAGCAGCATGCGTGGGACTAGCGGGGGAGGTGAGCAGTTCTTC
>TRBJ1-1|few|NA|TRBV5-4
CASSLGGHGTEAFF
TGTGCCAGCAGCTTGGGAGGTCACGGAACTGAAGCTTTCTTT
>TRBJ1-2|NA|NA|TRBV2
CASSEDIYGYTF
TGTGCCAGCAGTGAAGATATTTATGGCTACACCTTC
>TRBJ2-7|NA|TRBD2|TRBV11-3
CASSLDGREHEQYF
TGTGCCAGCAGCTTAGATGGGCGGGAGCACGAGCAGTACTTC
>TRBJ1-1|NA|NA|TRBV9
CASSMSLTEAEAFF
TGTGCCAGCAGCATGAGCTTGACAGAAGCTGAAGCTTTCTTT
>TRBJ2-1|NA|NA|TRBV7-3
CASSTLGSPKQFF
TGTGCCAGCAGCACCCTGGGGAGCCCCAAACAGTTCTTC
>TRBJ1-2|NA|NA|TRBV27
CASSLNRQYGYTF
TGTGCCAGCAGTTTAAACAGGCAATATGGCTACACCTTC
>TRBJ2-1|NA|TRBD1|TRBV6-5
CASSFGQGRDNEQFF
TGTGCCAGCAGTTTCGGACAGGGGCGCGATAATGAGCAGTTCTTC
>TRBJ2-5|NA|NA|TRBV7-3
CASSPTYVSETQYF
TGTGCCAGCAGCCCTACCTACGTATCAGAGACCCAGTACTTC
>TRBJ2-7|NA|NA|TRBV5-4
CASSGGYDEQYF
TGTGCCAGCAGCGGGGGCTACGACGAGCAGTACTTC
>TRBJ1-6|NA|TRBD1|TRBV6-1
CASSEDRGLSSPLHF
TGTGCCAGCAGTGAAGACAGGGGGCTCAGTTCACCCCTCCACTTT
>TRBJ2-3|NA|TRBD2|TRBV7-9
CASSFSGGRGDTQYF
TGTGCCAGCAGCTTTAGCGGGGGAAGGGGAGATACGCAGTATTTT
>TRBJ1-4|NA|TRBD1|TRBV2
CASSRTGIVATNEKLFF
TGTGCCAGCAGCAGGACAGGCATAGTTGCAACTAATGAAAAACTGTTTTTT
>TRBJ1-5|NA|TRBD1|TRBV27
CASSRTGEGNQPQHF
TGTGCCAGCAGTCGGACAGGTGAGGGCAATCAGCCCCAGCATTTT
>TRBJ2-1|NA|TRBD2|TRBV19
CASSIPPGLAGHPTYNEQFF
TGTGCCAGTAGTATACCTCCGGGACTAGCGGGCCACCCGACCTACAATGAGCAGTTCTTC
>TRBJ2-4|NA|NA|TRBV29-1
CSVGQLAKNIQYF
TGCAGCGTTGGGCAGTTAGCCAAAAACATTCAGTACTTC
>TRBJ1-5|NA|TRBD1|TRBV19
CASSRQGNQPQHF
TGTGCCAGTAGCAGACAGGGAAATCAGCCCCAGCATTTT
>TRBJ2-5|NA|NA|TRBV5-1
CASSVTPGPTAQETQYF
TGCGCCAGCAGCGTAACACCGGGTCCCACCGCCCAAGAGACCCAGTACTTC
>TRBJ1-2|once|NA|TRBV4-2
CASSQWGGGRNYGYTF
TGTGCCAGCAGCCAATGGGGAGGGGGGCGCAACTATGGCTACACCTTC
>TRBJ1-5|NA|NA|TRBV28
CASSPGSGSQPQHF
TGTGCCAGCTCCCCCGGGAGCGGATCTCAGCCCCAGCATTTT
>TRBJ2-3|NA|NA|TRBV10-3
CAIKLGLGGGDTQYF
TGTGCCATCAAGCTGGGACTTGGGGGTGGTGATACGCAGTATTTT
>TRBJ2-7|NA|TRBD1|TRBV5-1
CASSLARGLVYEQYF
TGCGCCAGCAGCTTGGCTAGGGGGCTTGTCTACGAGCAGTACTTC
>TRBJ1-1|NA|NA|TRBV19
CASSIDIPKANTEAFF
TGTGCCAGTAGTATAGATATCCCCAAAGCGAACACTGAAGCTTTCTTT
>TRBJ1-2|NA|NA|TRBV7-8
CASSLVAGRGYTF
TGTGCCAGCAGCTTAGTGGCTGGGCGCGGCTACACCTTC
>TRBJ2-7|NA|TRBD2|TRBV7-9
CASSPGGSSYEQYF
TGTGCCAGCAGCCCCGGCGGGAGCTCCTACGAGCAGTACTTC
>TRBJ2-2|NA|NA|TRBV6-5
CASSYMAVNTGELFF
TGTGCCAGCAGTTACATGGCAGTGAACACCGGGGAGCTGTTTTTT
>TRBJ2-2|few|TRBD2|TRBV27
CASSLGLAGGPRTGELFF
TGTGCCAGCAGTTTAGGGCTAGCGGGGGGGCCGAGGACCGGGGAGCTGTTTTTT